This T cell receptor beta chain was identified in a study of memory CD4+ T cells and cytomegalovirus serostatus. In the source study's methods: Out-of-frame sequences were removed, leaving 2 million to 2.5 million distinct TCRbeta sequences. Repertoires were generated with immunoSEQ multiplex PCR, while TCRdb's copy carries only in-frame clones and drops some. The DNA gave D and trimming, while V, J and clone size come from that table. The top ten clones hold 2% of a sample with around 53,000 clones, 83% of them seen once. In the case of this clone: Its antigen is not known.

This CDR3 spans 14 amino acids. Germline V gives CDR1 SEHNR, CDR2 FQNEAQ (reference sequence). Trimming stripped 3 bases from V and 4 bases from J, with 13 bases between. Whole-study findings and limits: About 40% of the roughly 160 known CMV-associated TCRbeta sequences appeared in CD4+ memory. The CMV-associated TCR signature appears largely within the CD4+ memory repertoire.

Single viable CD3+CD4+CD8-CD45RO+ cells were sorted as the memory CD4+ T cells. CMV serostatus came from serum IgG against pp150, pp28, p38, p52. The sequence derives from an adult in good health and CMV-seropositive. The rearrangement links TRBV7-9 to TRBJ2-7; D is undetermined. Sequencing was carried out using memory CD4+ T cells from blood. CDR3 nucleotide sequence: TGTGCCAGCAGCTTTGTTCTACGACCATACGAGCAGTACTTC. This sequence encodes CASSFVLRPYEQYF.